These 16 T cell receptor beta chains share one sample of origin, sequenced in a study of blood T cell repertoires in COVID-19. Data came from immunoSEQ multiplex PCR; TCRdb stores just in-frame clones and leaves some out. The repertoire includes about 59,000 clones, roughly 70% of them detected once, and around 14% sits in the top ten. The specimen sequenced was peripheral blood. The receptors come from a woman between 65 and 79 years old with acute or convalescent COVID-19.

The rearrangement links TRBV27 to TRBJ1-5, with 7 bases that match TRBD1. CDR3 length: 15 amino acids. CDR1 is MNHEY, CDR2 SMNVEV, per germline (reference sequence). V lost 2 bases, J lost 2 bases, and 3 bases stayed unmatched. In DNA form, the CDR3 reads TGTGCCAGCAGTTTAGAGGGGGCCGGCAATCAGCCCCAGCATTTT. Its translation: CASSLEGAGNQPQHF.

The rearrangement joins TRBV10-3 to TRBJ1-1; D not certain. V lost 5 bases, J lost 1 base, and 14 bases lay in between. Germline CDR1 is ENHRY and CDR2 is SYGVKD. The CDR3 runs to 15 residues. The CDR3 sequence: CAISLRGGKNTEAFF. The CDR3 DNA reads TGTGCCATCAGTCTTAGAGGCGGTAAGAACACTGAAGCTTTCTTT.

The sample holds one count of this clone. The DNA for the CDR3 is TGTGCCAGCAGTTACCCGACAGGCTCAAATGAAAAACTGTTTTTT. This translates into CASSYPTGSNEKLFF. V is TRBV6-6 and J is TRBJ1-4; D might be TRBD1 (6 bases). V was clipped by 2 bases and J by 5 bases, with 12 bases between them. Looked up from germline, CDR1 is MNHNY and CDR2 is SVGAGI (reference sequence). This CDR3 spans 15 amino acids.

The V call is TRBV6-6, the J call TRBJ1-1, with D possibly being TRBD1 (6 bases). Germline CDR1 MNHNY, CDR2 SVGAGI (reference sequence). This CDR3 spans 13 amino acids. Trimming removed 6 bases from V and 9 bases from J, with 17 bases in between. CDR3 sequence reads: CASRLPTGNKAFF. The CDR3, as DNA: TGTGCCAGCAGACTACCGACAGGAAATAAAGCTTTCTTT.

The CDR3 nucleotides read TGTGCCAGCAGTGAACAAGGCAGGGGAAGTGAAAAACTGTTTTTT. It encodes CASSEQGRGSEKLFF. This chain joins TRBV6-1 and TRBJ1-4, with D perhaps matching TRBD1 (6 bases). This CDR3 has 15 amino acids. The germline V and J ends were trimmed by 2 bases and 7 bases, with 14 bases remaining between them. CDR1 is MNHNS and CDR2 is SASEGT in the germline V gene.

The gene calls are TRBV10-2 and TRBJ1-2; D perhaps matches TRBD1 (5 bases). The CDR3 is made up of 14 amino acids. Trimming took 5 bases from V and 4 from J, leaving 14 bases between them. The germline gives CDR1 WSHSY, CDR2 SAAADI. CDR3 nucleotides: TGCGCCAGCAGTCCCCAGGGTTTCAGCTATGGCTACACCTTC. Protein sequence: CASSPQGFSYGYTF.

The rearrangement uses TRBV6-5 and TRBJ1-1; D may be TRBD1 (6 bases). Trimming shortened V by 4 bases and J by 3 bases, and 15 bases separated the two germline ends. CDR1 and CDR2 from the germline V gene are MNHEY and SVGAGI. This CDR3 is built from 15 residues. The CDR3 DNA reads TGTGCCAGCAGTTCCCGGGACAATTCCTACACTGAAGCTTTCTTT. Encoded protein: CASSSRDNSYTEAFF.

This clone is a singleton in its sample. V gene TRBV24-1 combines with J gene TRBJ2-3; no reliable D call. CDR1 is KGHDR and CDR2 is SFDVKD in the germline V gene. The ends were cut back, 3 bases at V and 0 bases at J, with 12 bases in the middle. This CDR3 is 16 amino acids long. The CDR3 sequence: CATSDIPGPSTDTQYF. CDR3 bases: TGTGCCACCAGTGATATACCGGGTCCCAGCACAGATACGCAGTATTTT.

V usage is TRBV5-1 and J usage is TRBJ2-5, with D unresolved. V lost 4 bases, J lost 0 bases, and 4 bases lay in between. The CDR3 length is 12 residues. In germline, CDR1 is SGHRS, CDR2 YFSETQ. The CDR3 DNA follows: TGCGCCAGCAGCAGCTACCAAGAGACCCAGTACTTC. This codes for CASSSYQETQYF.

This clone appeared a few times. The gene calls are TRBV29-1 and TRBJ1-1; perhaps TRBD1 as D (5 bases). V lost 4 bases to trimming and J lost 4 bases, with 13 bases between them. Germline loops: CDR1 SQVTM, CDR2 ANQGSEA. The CDR3 has 13 residues. For the CDR3, the DNA is TGCAGCGTTGGCCTGGGGCGTAGCACTGAAGCTTTCTTT. Translating gives CSVGLGRSTEAFF.

The chain uses TRBV27 and TRBJ1-5; D possibly corresponds to TRBD1 (5 bases). This CDR3 is built from 15 residues. The V and J ends lost 3 bases and 0 bases respectively, with 9 bases between them. The germline CDR1 and CDR2 sequences are MNHEY and SMNVEV (reference sequence). CDR3 region: CASSLTAISNQPQHF. CDR3 in DNA: TGTGCCAGCAGTTTGACAGCCATTAGCAATCAGCCCCAGCATTTT.

The rearrangement links TRBV5-5 to TRBJ2-7, with TRBD2 matching 9 bases. Germline V gene sequence: CDR1 SGHKS, CDR2 YYEKEE (reference sequence). V dropped 0 bases and J dropped 3; count of bases not matched to a gene: 7. The CDR3 has 16 amino acids. The CDR3 region is CASSLGISGGIYEQYV. The CDR3 coding sequence is TGTGCCAGCAGCTTGGGTATTAGCGGGGGCATCTACGAGCAGTACGTC.

V usage is TRBV27 and J usage is TRBJ2-1; a weak D match, TRBD2 (6 bases). V dropped 10 bases and J dropped 5 bases, with 12 bases sitting between them. The germline V gene encodes CDR1 MNHEY and CDR2 SMNVEV (reference sequence). The CDR3 sequence is 12 residues long. The CDR3 region is CATTTGDNEQFF. Written as DNA, the CDR3 is TGTGCCACCACGACGGGGGACAATGAGCAGTTCTTC.

The V and J genes are TRBV5-6 and TRBJ1-1, with D possibly TRBD1 on 5 matching bases. V lost 3 bases and J lost 1, with 16 bases in between. The CDR3 is 16 residues long. CDR1 is SGHDT, CDR2 YYEEEE, per germline. The CDR3 DNA reads TGTGCCAGCAGCTGGGGGGGAGGACTCCAGAACACTGAAGCTTTCTTT. Translation: CASSWGGGLQNTEAFF.

This chain uses TRBV5-4 with TRBJ1-1; D gene ambiguous. CDR3 length equals 12 residues. V was pared by 3 bases and J by 4 bases, with 7 bases between. Per germline, CDR1 SGHNT and CDR2 YYREEE (reference sequence). CDR3 DNA sequence: TGTGCCAGCAGCTATAGCAGCACTGAAGCTTTCTTT. Encoded protein: CASSYSSTEAFF.

This chain links TRBV19 with TRBJ2-7, with TRBD1 identical over 7 bases. The V and J ends lost 3 bases and 3 bases, in that order; junction bases with no gene match: 5. From germline, CDR1 is LNHDA and CDR2 SQIVND (reference sequence). The CDR3 extends over 14 amino acids. Here the CDR3 DNA reads TGTGCCAGTAGTATTCGGGACAGTTACTACGAGCAGTACTTC. It specifies CASSIRDSYYEQYF.